A single sample is the source of the 32 T cell receptor beta chains below, sequenced in a study of beta chain features in type 1 diabetes. Since all of the isolated RNA was reverse transcribed, expressed TCRB transcripts were what got sequenced. Data came from immunoSEQ multiplex PCR; TCRdb stores just in-frame clones and leaves some out. The table lists more than 150,000 clones, roughly 10% of them singletons, with under 2.5% in the top ten. Sequencing was performed on central memory CD4+ T cells from blood. The receptors originated from a man younger than 30 in good health.

J is TRBJ2-1 and V is TRBV7-9, with unresolved D. CDR1 and CDR2 from the germline V gene are SEHNR and FQNEAQ (reference sequence). The length of the CDR3 is 15 residues. V shed 1 base and J shed 8 bases, with 15 bases lying between them. CDR3 sequence (DNA): TGTGCCAGCAGCTTAGGGGCCAATCCTGGGGATGAGCAGTTCTTC. Amino acids: CASSLGANPGDEQFF. Complete variable domain (other parts from reference TRBV7-9 and TRBJ2-1): DTGVSQNPRHKITKRGQNVTFRCDPISEHNRLYWYRQTLGQGPEFLTYFQNEAQLEKSRLLSDRFSAERPKGSFSTLEIQRTEQGDSAMYLCASSLGANPGDEQFFGPGTRLTVL.

This clone was seen only a few times. The V gene is TRBV10-3, the J gene TRBJ2-2, with D hard to call. Looked up from germline, CDR1 is ENHRY and CDR2 is SYGVKD. The CDR3 covers 15 residues. V lost 4 bases and J 4 bases, leaving 13 bases between the germline ends. CDR3 coding DNA: TGTGCCATCAGTGGGACGGCCAAGTCCACCGGGGAGCTGTTTTTT. Protein sequence: CAISGTAKSTGELFF.

This clone was observed a handful of times. The V call is TRBV7-5, the J call TRBJ2-5; the table's D gene call, TRBD2, was not cross checked with the DNA. The end of the DNA aligns better with TRBJ2-7, so the J call may be wrong. TRBV7-5 is described as a pseudogene. The CDR3 is made up of 24 amino acids. CDR3 coding DNA: TGTGTCAGAAGCTTAGCAGGGAGAGGGGGCTGCCGGACTAGCGGGCCCTCCTCCTCCTACGAGCAGTACTTC. Translation: CVRSLAGRGGCRTSGPSSSYEQYF.

The chain employs TRBV29-1 and TRBJ1-1; D gene ambiguous. Germline CDR1 and CDR2: SQVTM and ANQGSEA. This CDR3 contains 14 residues. V lost 5 bases to trimming and J lost 0 bases, with 13 bases between them. CDR3 nucleotide sequence: TGCAGCGTTAATGAGGGCGGGCTGAACACTGAAGCTTTCTTT. This sequence encodes CSVNEGGLNTEAFF.

The table lists this clone with many counts. The J gene is TRBJ2-3, the V gene TRBV30; a weak D match, TRBD1 (6 bases). V gave up 4 bases and J gave up 3 bases, with 14 bases separating them. The CDR3 extends over 14 amino acids. The V gene's germline CDR1 is GTSNPN and CDR2 SVGIG (reference sequence). CDR3 region: CAWTQGFGTDTQYF. For the CDR3, the DNA is TGTGCCTGGACCCAGGGGTTTGGGACAGATACGCAGTATTTT.

A few counts support this clone. The gene calls are TRBV5-4 and TRBJ2-3, with TRBD2 as a possible D gene (5 bases). The CDR3 sequence is 15 residues long. Germline lookup yields CDR1 SGHNT and CDR2 YYREEE (reference sequence). V lost 7 bases and J 4 bases, leaving 19 bases between the germline ends. The CDR3 bases are TGTGCCAGCGCCAATAGTCGAGGGCAGGCAGATACGCAGTATTTT. Protein: CASANSRGQADTQYF.

This clone appeared a few times. This rearrangement joins TRBV6-1 to TRBJ2-7, with 7 positions matching TRBD1. CDR1 MNHNS and CDR2 SASEGT come from the germline V gene. The CDR3 has 15 residues. J lost 7 bases, V lost 5 bases, and 14 bases had no gene match. In DNA, the CDR3 is TGTGCCAGCAGTAGGCGACAGGGTTGGGCCTTGGAGCAGTACTTC. It encodes CASSRRQGWALEQYF.

Only a few counts were recorded for this clone. This rearrangement joins TRBV4-3 to TRBJ2-5; TRBD1 aligns across 7 bases. With 1 base clipped from V and 2 bases from J, the junction kept 4 bases outside the gene matches. CDR3 length equals 15 residues. Germline CDR1 reads LGHNA; CDR2 reads YSLEER. CDR3 DNA sequence: TGCGCCAGCAGCCAAGGAGACAGGGCACAAGAGACCCAGTACTTC. This gives the protein CASSQGDRAQETQYF.

This clone was observed a handful of times. The chain is built from TRBV4-3 and TRBJ1-1; no clear D. The germline gives CDR1 LGHNA, CDR2 YSLEER. V shed 0 bases and J shed 1 base, with 3 bases lying between them. The CDR3 length is 13 residues. The CDR3 protein is CASSQDENTEAFF. CDR3 coding DNA: TGCGCCAGCAGCCAAGACGAGAACACTGAAGCTTTCTTT.

The V gene is TRBV4-2, the J gene TRBJ1-2, with 9 positions matching TRBD1. Per the germline V gene, CDR1 is LGHNA and CDR2 is YNFKEQ. J gave up 0 bases and V 3 bases, and 8 bases lay outside the gene matches. CDR3 length: 17 residues. The DNA for the CDR3 is TGTGCCAGCAGCCAGGGACAGGGAGGGGGAGCTAACTATGGCTACACCTTC. It yields the protein CASSQGQGGGANYGYTF.

This chain connects TRBV7-2 to TRBJ2-3, with D uncertain. This CDR3 has 12 amino acids. V was trimmed by 5 bases and J by 9 bases, leaving 12 bases between them. The germline gives CDR1 SGHTA, CDR2 FQGNSA. The CDR3 reads CASSVFGATQYF. CDR3 DNA: TGTGCCAGCAGCGTCTTCGGAGCCACGCAGTATTTT.

This clone has just a few counts. Other DNA sequences in the same sample also yield this CDR3. This chain connects TRBV5-4 to TRBJ2-3, with 11 bases identical to TRBD2. V lost 5 bases, J lost 4 bases, and 6 bases stayed unmatched. CDR3 length equals 15 residues. Germline V gene data show CDR1 as SGHNT and CDR2 as YYREEE (reference sequence). CDR3 nucleotides: TGTGCCAGCAGTCAGGAACTAGCGGGGGCAGATACGCAGTATTTT. Translating it yields CASSQELAGADTQYF.

Details on this clone: Other DNA sequences in this specimen translate into the identical CDR3. The V gene is TRBV12-2, the J gene TRBJ2-6. TRBV12-2 is designated a pseudogene. The CDR3 loop spans 20 amino acids. The DNA of the CDR3 is TGTGCCAGTCGCTTAGCCTTAGCCGGGCCAGCCTCGTCTGGGGCCAACGTCCTGACTTTC. This encodes CASRLALAGPASSGANVLTF.

This clone came up many times. The chain links TRBV21-1 to TRBJ1-3. TRBV21-1 is a known pseudogene. The CDR3 extends over 15 amino acids. The CDR3 sequence is CASSLSSRSGNTIYF. CDR3 DNA: TGTGCCAGCAGCCTAAGTTCCCGCTCTGGAAACACCATATATTTT.

The chain is built from TRBV7-2 and TRBJ2-1, with TRBD2 identical over 12 bases. Germline CDR1 SGHTA, CDR2 FQGNSA. This CDR3 has 19 residues. V lost 2 bases to trimming and J lost 0 bases; unmatched junction nucleotides: 8. This CDR3 is CASSLSGLAGPSSYNEQFF. CDR3 bases: TGTGCCAGCAGCTTATCGGGACTAGCGGGTCCGAGCTCCTACAATGAGCAGTTCTTC.

A remark on this clone: A much larger clone lies one base from this, so it may be a read error. Other DNA sequences within the sample encode an identical CDR3. V is TRBV29-1 and J is TRBJ2-7; no clear D gene. Germline V gene lookup returns CDR1 SQVTM and CDR2 ANQGSEA. The V gene lost 6 bases and the J gene lost 5 bases, with 14 bases spanning the gap. The CDR3 spans 12 residues. The CDR3, as DNA: TGCAGCGTGGAGTGGAAAACCCACGAGCAGTACTTC. Translated: CSVEWKTHEQYF.

The sample holds a few counts of this clone. The chain couples TRBV5-1 to TRBJ2-5; TRBD2 agrees at 13 bases. This CDR3 region has 17 residues. The V segment lost 3 bases and the J segment 1 base; nucleotides outside the gene matches: 6. Germline assignment: CDR1 SGHRS and CDR2 YFSETQ. The chain's CDR3 is CASSSQGLAGSQETQYF. DNA of the CDR3: TGCGCCAGCAGCTCCCAGGGACTAGCGGGGTCCCAAGAGACCCAGTACTTC.

Comment on this clone: Other DNA sequences from this sample encode an identical CDR3 as well. This sequence joins TRBV5-1 and TRBJ2-7, with TRBD1 as a possible D gene (5 bases). Germline CDR1 reads SGHRS; CDR2 reads YFSETQ. The CDR3 has 15 amino acids. Trimming removed 1 base at V and 2 bases at J, with 13 bases between. This CDR3 is CASSLSDKGPYEQYF. Here the CDR3 DNA reads TGCGCCAGCAGCTTGTCGGACAAGGGTCCCTACGAGCAGTACTTC.

The chain carries TRBV15 and TRBJ2-4; D is uncertain. The CDR3 runs to 15 residues. V lost 1 base to trimming and J lost 6 bases, with 13 bases between them. CDR1 and CDR2 from the germline V gene are LNHNV and YYDKDF (reference sequence). The CDR3 region is CATSRGSLPPNIQYF. The CDR3 DNA sequence: TGTGCCACCAGCAGAGGATCCCTCCCCCCAAACATTCAGTACTTC. The whole variable domain, filled in from reference TRBV15 and TRBJ2-4, reads DAMVIQNPRYQVTQFGKPVTLSCSQTLNHNVMYWYQQKSSQAPKLLFHYYDKDFNNEADTPDNFQSRRPNTSFCFLDIRSPGLGDTAMYLCATSRGSLPPNIQYFGAGTRLSVL.

The DNA of the CDR3 is TGTGCCAGCACCCTAACCCCTGACAGGGGCGCAGATACGCAGTATTTT. It yields the protein CASTLTPDRGADTQYF. The chain carries TRBV7-9 and TRBJ2-3; 8 positions agree with TRBD1. The germline gives CDR1 SEHNR, CDR2 FQNEAQ (reference sequence). The CDR3 totals 16 residues. V lost 7 bases and J lost 4; bases outside the gene matches: 13.

Notes on this clone: One base away lies a much larger clone, so this may be a sequencing read error. The V and J genes are TRBV29-1 and TRBJ1-2, with TRBD1 as a possible D gene (5 bases). Germline CDR1 reads SQVTM; CDR2 reads ANQGSEA. The CDR3 covers 12 residues. Trimming pared 6 bases from V and 4 bases from J, leaving 12 bases between. In DNA, the CDR3 is TGCAGCGTGTCCGTGACAGCCTATGGCTACACCTTC. This codes for CSVSVTAYGYTF.

This chain links TRBV7-3 with TRBJ1-1; possible D gene TRBD1, 5 bases. The CDR3 loop spans 14 amino acids. V lost 5 bases and J 1 base, leaving 11 bases between the germline ends. Germline V gene data show CDR1 as SGHTA and CDR2 as FQGTGA. The CDR3 spells CASSPNQGNTEAFF. CDR3 nucleotides: TGTGCCAGCAGCCCAAACCAGGGGAACACTGAAGCTTTCTTT.

In its sample, this clone was seen a few times. This chain uses TRBV7-2 with TRBJ2-6, with D hard to call. Trimming left V 4 bases short and J 1 base short, with 11 bases between. CDR3 length: 16 residues. Germline values: CDR1 SGHTA, CDR2 FQGNSA. The CDR3 nucleotides read TGTGCCAGCAGCTACCGGGTAGTTTCTGGGGCCAACGTCCTGACTTTC. Encoded protein: CASSYRVVSGANVLTF.

The sample holds a few counts of this clone. This sequence joins TRBV9 and TRBJ1-4; a weak D match, TRBD1 (5 bases). The length of the CDR3 is 14 residues. CDR1 is SGDLS and CDR2 is YYNGEE in the germline V gene. The V end was cut by 4 bases, the J end by 4 bases, with 11 bases between. The DNA of the CDR3 is TGTGCCAGCAGCCCGTGGGGGGATAATGAAAAACTGTTTTTT. Amino acid sequence: CASSPWGDNEKLFF.

In this sample, this clone turned up many times. The gene calls are TRBV29-1 and TRBJ1-4; D is perhaps TRBD1 (6 bases). There are 12 residues in the CDR3. Trimming removed 4 bases from V and 10 bases from J, with 13 bases in between. CDR1 SQVTM and CDR2 ANQGSEA come from the germline V gene. In DNA, the CDR3 is TGCAGCGTTGTTTTCAGGGGTGGAAAACTGTTTTTT. Its translation is CSVVFRGGKLFF.

This clone has only a few counts. The V call is TRBV7-2, the J call TRBJ2-5; 13 nucleotides agree with TRBD2. The germline CDR1 and CDR2 sequences are SGHTA and FQGNSA. The CDR3 has 17 residues. Germline trimming cut 5 bases from V and 4 bases from J; bases unmatched to any gene: 10. For the CDR3, the DNA is TGTGCCAGCAGCACCGGGACTAGCGGGGCGCTCGGAGAGACCCAGTACTTC. This gives the protein CASSTGTSGALGETQYF.

In its sample, this clone was seen a few times. The chain joins TRBV4-2 to TRBJ1-5; a possible D gene is TRBD1 (5 bases). The CDR3 spans 15 residues. V lost 0 bases to trimming and J lost 2 bases, with 8 bases between them. Per the germline V gene, CDR1 is LGHNA and CDR2 is YNFKEQ. DNA of the CDR3: TGTGCCAGCAGCCAAGAGTCCAGGGGCAATCAGCCCCAGCATTTT. Translated: CASSQESRGNQPQHF.

The chain links TRBV29-1 to TRBJ2-1; tentatively, D is TRBD2 (5 bases). This CDR3 is built from 16 residues. Trimming cost V 5 bases and J 7 bases, with 24 bases left between them. Germline V lookup: CDR1 SQVTM, CDR2 ANQGSEA. This CDR3 is CSVRPGGFGVMNEQFF. CDR3 DNA sequence: TGCAGCGTTCGTCCAGGCGGGTTCGGAGTTATGAATGAGCAGTTCTTC.

This clone was seen a few times. The chain carries TRBV4-3 and TRBJ2-6; 9 bases align to TRBD1. V was pared by 4 bases and J by 2 bases, with 12 bases of the junction left unmatched. CDR1 and CDR2 from the germline V gene are LGHNA and YSLEER. The CDR3 sequence is 19 residues long. The CDR3 here is CASSRVAGTGHPGANVLTF. CDR3 nucleotide sequence: TGCGCCAGCAGCCGAGTCGCCGGGACAGGGCACCCTGGGGCCAACGTCCTGACTTTC.

This clone occurred a few times. The J gene is TRBJ2-1, the V gene TRBV11-3, with no clear D. Germline CDR1 is SGHNT and CDR2 is YENEEA. The CDR3 runs to 14 residues. V was pared by 0 bases and J by 7 bases, with 10 bases between. The CDR3 here is CASSLEITKNEQFF. In DNA form, the CDR3 reads TGTGCCAGCAGCTTAGAAATCACGAAAAATGAGCAGTTCTTC.

This clone turned up a few times. This chain uses TRBV6-1 with TRBJ1-5; 8 nucleotides align to TRBD1. CDR1 and CDR2 (germline): MNHNS, SASEGT. The CDR3 loop spans 17 amino acids. V was clipped by 5 bases and J by 2 bases; unmatched bases: 11. CDR3 residues: CASSQERQGMGNQPQHF. In DNA form, the CDR3 reads TGTGCCAGCAGTCAAGAACGACAGGGGATGGGCAATCAGCCCCAGCATTTT.

The chain joins TRBV5-4 to TRBJ2-2; 9 nucleotides align to TRBD1. V lost 5 bases to trimming and J lost 4 bases; unmatched junction nucleotides: 9. The CDR3 loop spans 16 amino acids. Germline CDR1 is SGHNT and CDR2 is YYREEE (reference sequence). This CDR3 is CASRDLTGGSTGELFF. The CDR3 coding sequence is TGTGCCAGCAGGGATTTAACAGGGGGCAGCACCGGGGAGCTGTTTTTT. Based on the CDR3 plus reference TRBV5-4 and TRBJ2-2, the full variable domain is ETGVTQSPTHLIKTRGQQVTLRCSSQSGHNTVSWYQQALGQGPQFIFQYYREEENGRGNFPPRFSGLQFPNYSSELNVNALELDDSALYLCASRDLTGGSTGELFFGEGSRLTVL.